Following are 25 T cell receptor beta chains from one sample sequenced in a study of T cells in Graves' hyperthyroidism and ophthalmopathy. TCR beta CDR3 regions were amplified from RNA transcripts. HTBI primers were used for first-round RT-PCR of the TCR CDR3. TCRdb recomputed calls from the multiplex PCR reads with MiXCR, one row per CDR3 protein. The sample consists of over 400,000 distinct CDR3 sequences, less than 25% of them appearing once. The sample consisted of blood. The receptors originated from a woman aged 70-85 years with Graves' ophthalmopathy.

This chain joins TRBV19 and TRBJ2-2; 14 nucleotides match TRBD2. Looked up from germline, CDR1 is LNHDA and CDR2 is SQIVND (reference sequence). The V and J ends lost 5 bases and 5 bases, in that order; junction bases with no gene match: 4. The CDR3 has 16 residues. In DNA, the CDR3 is TGTGCCAGTAGTTTAAGGACTAGCGGGGGGACCGGGGAGCTGTTTTTT. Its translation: CASSLRTSGGTGELFF.

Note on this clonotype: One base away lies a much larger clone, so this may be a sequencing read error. CDR3 DNA: TGTGCCAGCAGTGAGGACAGGGGGTATCAGCCCCAGCATTTT. It encodes CASSEDRGYQPQHF. This chain joins TRBV2 and TRBJ1-5, with 10 nucleotides matching TRBD1. The CDR3 is made up of 14 amino acids. The V gene end was trimmed by 3 bases and the J gene end by 5 bases; junction bases not matched to a gene: 1. CDR1 is SNHLY and CDR2 is FYNNEI in the germline V gene.

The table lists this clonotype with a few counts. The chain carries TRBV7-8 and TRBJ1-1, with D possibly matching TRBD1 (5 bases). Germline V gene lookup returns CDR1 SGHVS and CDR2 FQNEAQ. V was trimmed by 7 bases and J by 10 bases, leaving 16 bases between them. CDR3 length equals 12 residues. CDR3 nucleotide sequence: TGTGCCAGCACACAGCCGGGGGTCCCAGCTTTCTTT. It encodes CASTQPGVPAFF.

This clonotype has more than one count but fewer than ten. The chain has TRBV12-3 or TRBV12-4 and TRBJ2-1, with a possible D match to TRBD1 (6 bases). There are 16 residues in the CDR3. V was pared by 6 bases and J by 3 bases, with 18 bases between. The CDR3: CASSSPRQEIYNEQFF. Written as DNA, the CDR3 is TGTGCCAGCAGCTCCCCCCGACAGGAAATCTACAATGAGCAGTTCTTC.

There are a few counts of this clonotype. CDR3 DNA: TGTGCCAGCAGAGGCGGGAGGGTGGATGAGCAGTTCTTC. Its protein product is CASRGGRVDEQFF. This chain joins TRBV5-4 and TRBJ2-1, with 9 bases lining up with TRBD2. Trimming at V came to 5 bases and at J to 8 bases, leaving 5 bases not matched to a gene. Germline CDR1 reads SGHNT; CDR2 reads YYREEE (reference sequence). This CDR3 has 13 amino acids.

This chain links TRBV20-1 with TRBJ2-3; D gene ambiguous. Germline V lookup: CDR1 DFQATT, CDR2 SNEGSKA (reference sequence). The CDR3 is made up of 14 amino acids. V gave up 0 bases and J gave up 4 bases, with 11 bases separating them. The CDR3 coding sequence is TGCAGTGCTAGAGACGTCGGGTTGGCAGATACGCAGTATTTT. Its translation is CSARDVGLADTQYF.

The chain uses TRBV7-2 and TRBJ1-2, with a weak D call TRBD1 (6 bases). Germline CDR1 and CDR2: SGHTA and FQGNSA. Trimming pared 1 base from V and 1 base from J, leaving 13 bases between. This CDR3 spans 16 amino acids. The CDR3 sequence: CASSLGWGPYNYGYTF. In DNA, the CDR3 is TGTGCCAGCAGCTTAGGATGGGGGCCGTATAACTATGGCTACACCTTC.

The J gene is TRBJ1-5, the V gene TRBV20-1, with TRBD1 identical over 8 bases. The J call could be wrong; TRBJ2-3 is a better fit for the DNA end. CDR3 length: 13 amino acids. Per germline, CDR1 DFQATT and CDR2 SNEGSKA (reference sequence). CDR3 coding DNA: TGCAGTGCCGAAGGACAGGGCAATCAGCCCCAGTATTTT. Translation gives CSAEGQGNQPQYF.

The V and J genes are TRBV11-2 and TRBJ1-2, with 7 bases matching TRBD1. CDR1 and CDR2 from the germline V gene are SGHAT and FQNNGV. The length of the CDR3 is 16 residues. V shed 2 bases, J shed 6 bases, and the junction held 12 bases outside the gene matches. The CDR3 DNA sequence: TGTGCCAGCAGCTTATTTGGTCAGGGACAGCTAAATGGCTACACCTTC. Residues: CASSLFGQGQLNGYTF.

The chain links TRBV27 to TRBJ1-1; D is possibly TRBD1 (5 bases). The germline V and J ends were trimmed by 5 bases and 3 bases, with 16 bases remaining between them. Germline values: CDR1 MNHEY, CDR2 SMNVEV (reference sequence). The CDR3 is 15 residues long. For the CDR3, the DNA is TGTGCCAGCAGTCCCACGACAGAGGCCTACACTGAAGCTTTCTTT. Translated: CASSPTTEAYTEAFF.

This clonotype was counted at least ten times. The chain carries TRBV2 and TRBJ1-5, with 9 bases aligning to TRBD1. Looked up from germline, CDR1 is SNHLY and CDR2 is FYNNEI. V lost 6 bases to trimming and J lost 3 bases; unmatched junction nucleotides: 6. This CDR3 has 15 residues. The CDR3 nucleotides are TGTGCCAGCAGACTCAGGACAGGGGACAATCAGCCCCAGCATTTT. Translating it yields CASRLRTGDNQPQHF.

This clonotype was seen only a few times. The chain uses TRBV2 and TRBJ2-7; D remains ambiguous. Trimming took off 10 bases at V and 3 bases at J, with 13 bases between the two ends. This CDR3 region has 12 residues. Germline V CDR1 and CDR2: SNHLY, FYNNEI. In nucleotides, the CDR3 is TGTGCCACCAAACGTTACAGCTACGAGCAGTACTTC. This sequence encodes CATKRYSYEQYF.

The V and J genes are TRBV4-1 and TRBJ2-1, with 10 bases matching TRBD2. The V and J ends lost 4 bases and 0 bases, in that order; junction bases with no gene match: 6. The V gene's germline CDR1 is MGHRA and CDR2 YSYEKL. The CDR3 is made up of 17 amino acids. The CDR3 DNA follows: TGCGCCAGCAGCCTTCGGCCTAGCGGGAGCTCCTACAATGAGCAGTTCTTC. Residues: CASSLRPSGSSYNEQFF.

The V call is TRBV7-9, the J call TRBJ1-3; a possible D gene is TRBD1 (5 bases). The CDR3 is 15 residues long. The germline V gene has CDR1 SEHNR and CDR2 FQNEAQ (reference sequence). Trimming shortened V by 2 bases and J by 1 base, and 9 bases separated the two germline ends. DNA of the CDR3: TGTGCCAGCAGCTTACAGGGTATATCTGGAAACACCATATATTTT. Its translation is CASSLQGISGNTIYF.

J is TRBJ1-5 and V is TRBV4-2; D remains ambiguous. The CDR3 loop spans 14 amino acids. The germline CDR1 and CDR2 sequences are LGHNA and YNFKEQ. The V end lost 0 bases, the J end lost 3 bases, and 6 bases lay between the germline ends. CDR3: CASSQEVNNQPQHF. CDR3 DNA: TGTGCCAGCAGCCAAGAAGTGAACAATCAGCCCCAGCATTTT.

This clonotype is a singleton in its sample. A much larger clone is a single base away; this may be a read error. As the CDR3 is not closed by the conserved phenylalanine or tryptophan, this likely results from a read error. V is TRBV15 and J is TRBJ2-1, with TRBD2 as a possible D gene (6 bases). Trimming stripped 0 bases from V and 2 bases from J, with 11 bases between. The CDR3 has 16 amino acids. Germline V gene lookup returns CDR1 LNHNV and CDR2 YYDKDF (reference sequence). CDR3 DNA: TGTGCCACCAGCAGAGATCCGGGGGTACCCTACAATGAGCAGTTCCTC. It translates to CATSRDPGVPYNEQFL.

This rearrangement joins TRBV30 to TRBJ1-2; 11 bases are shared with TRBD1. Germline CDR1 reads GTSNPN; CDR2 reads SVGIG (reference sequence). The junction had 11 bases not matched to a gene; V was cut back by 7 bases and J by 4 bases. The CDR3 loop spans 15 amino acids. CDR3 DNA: TGTGCCTCTAATTCCGGGACAGGGGGTAGCTATGGCTACACCTTC. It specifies CASNSGTGGSYGYTF.

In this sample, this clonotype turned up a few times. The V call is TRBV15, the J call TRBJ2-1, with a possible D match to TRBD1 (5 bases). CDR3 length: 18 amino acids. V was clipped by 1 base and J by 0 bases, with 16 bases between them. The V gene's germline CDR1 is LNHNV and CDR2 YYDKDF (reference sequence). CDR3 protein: CATSRGVGVMSSYNEQFF. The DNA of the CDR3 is TGTGCCACCAGCAGAGGGGTAGGGGTAATGAGCTCCTACAATGAGCAGTTCTTC.

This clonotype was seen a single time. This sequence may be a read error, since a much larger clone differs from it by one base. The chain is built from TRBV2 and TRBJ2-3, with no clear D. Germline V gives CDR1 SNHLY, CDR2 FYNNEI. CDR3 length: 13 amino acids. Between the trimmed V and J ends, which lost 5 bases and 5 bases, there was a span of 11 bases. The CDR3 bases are TGTGCCAGCAGTAGAGGTTCCGGAGATACGCAGTATTTT. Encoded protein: CASSRGSGDTQYF.

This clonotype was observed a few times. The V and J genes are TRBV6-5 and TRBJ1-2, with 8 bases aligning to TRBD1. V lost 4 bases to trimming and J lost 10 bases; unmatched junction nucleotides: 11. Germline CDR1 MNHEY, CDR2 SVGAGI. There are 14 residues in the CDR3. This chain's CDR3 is CASSSYRDRRYYTF. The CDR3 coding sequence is TGTGCCAGCAGTTCCTACCGGGACAGGAGATACTACACCTTC.

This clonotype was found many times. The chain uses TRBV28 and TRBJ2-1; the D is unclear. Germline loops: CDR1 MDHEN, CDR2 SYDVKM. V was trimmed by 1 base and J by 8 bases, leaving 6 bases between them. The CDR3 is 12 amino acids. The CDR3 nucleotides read TGTGCCAGCAGTTTATTAGGAGATGAGCAGTTCTTC. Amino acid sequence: CASSLLGDEQFF. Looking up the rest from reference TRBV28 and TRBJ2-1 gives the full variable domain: DVKVTQSSRYLVKRTGEKVFLECVQDMDHENMFWYRQDPGLGLRLIYFSYDVKMKEKGDIPEGYSVSREKKERFSLILESASTNQTSMYLCASSLLGDEQFFGPGTRLTVL.

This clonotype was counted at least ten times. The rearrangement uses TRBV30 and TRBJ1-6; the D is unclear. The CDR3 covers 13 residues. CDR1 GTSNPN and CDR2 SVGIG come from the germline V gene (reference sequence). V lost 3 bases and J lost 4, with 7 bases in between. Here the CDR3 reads CAWSPGYNSPLHF. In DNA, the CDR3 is TGTGCCTGGAGCCCCGGATATAATTCACCCCTCCACTTT.

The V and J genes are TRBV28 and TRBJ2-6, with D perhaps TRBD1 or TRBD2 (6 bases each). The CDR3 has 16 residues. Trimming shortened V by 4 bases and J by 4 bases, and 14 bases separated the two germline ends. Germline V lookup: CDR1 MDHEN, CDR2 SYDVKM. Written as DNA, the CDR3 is TGTGCCAGCAGTTGGGGGGCAGGGTCCGGGGCCAACGTCCTGACTTTC. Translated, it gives CASSWGAGSGANVLTF.

In nucleotides, the CDR3 is TGTGCCAGCGGAGGCAGGGGCTATAATTCACCCCTCCACTTT. Translating gives CASGGRGYNSPLHF. The rearrangement joins TRBV6-1 to TRBJ1-6, with TRBD1 as a possible D gene (6 bases). Germline V lookup: CDR1 MNHNS, CDR2 SASEGT. The length of the CDR3 is 14 residues. V was trimmed by 8 bases and J by 3 bases, leaving 11 bases between them.

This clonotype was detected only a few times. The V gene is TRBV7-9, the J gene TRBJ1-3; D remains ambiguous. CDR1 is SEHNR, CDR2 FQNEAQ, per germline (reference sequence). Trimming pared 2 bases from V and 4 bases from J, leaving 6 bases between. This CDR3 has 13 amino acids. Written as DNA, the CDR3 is TGTGCCAGCAGCTTATACAGAGGAAACACCATATATTTT. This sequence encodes CASSLYRGNTIYF.